A selection of T cell receptor beta chains follows, all from one sample in a study of cytomegalovirus exposure and HLA in healthy donors. Repertoires were generated with immunoSEQ multiplex PCR, while TCRdb's copy carries only in-frame clones and drops some. Altogether under 200,000 clones are present, 75% to 85% being singletons, with the ten largest covering roughly an eighth. The sample comprised PBMCs. These receptors were collected from a woman aged 30 to 39 in good health and CMV-seropositive. The CDR3 runs from the conserved cysteine through the conserved F or W. Fields, in order: CDR3 DNA, CDR3 protein, V gene, J gene, D gene, clone size. A D gene is named only where the DNA matches it firmly. Size is omitted from some rows. Given values are once, few, many or a class for expanded clones.

CDR3 DNA: TGTGCCAGCAGCCAGTTTCAGGGGATTCATACAATGAGCCAAAATAATGAGCAGTTCTTC; CDR3 protein: CASSQFQGIHTMSQNNEQFF; V gene: TRBV13; J gene: TRBJ2-1; D gene: -; clone size: -
CDR3 DNA: TGTGCCAGCAGGGAGGGACTAGCCATAACCTACGAGCAGTACTTC; CDR3 protein: CASREGLAITYEQYF; V gene: TRBV2; J gene: TRBJ2-7; D gene: TRBD2; clone size: -
CDR3 DNA: TGTGCCAGCAGGGGGACAGGCTACAATGAGCAGTTCTTC; CDR3 protein: CASRGTGYNEQFF; V gene: TRBV6-5; J gene: TRBJ2-1; D gene: TRBD1; clone size: -
CDR3 DNA: TGTGCCAGTAGTGTGGTTAGCGGGGGGGCGGTCAATGAGCAGTTCTTC; CDR3 protein: CASSVVSGGAVNEQFF; V gene: TRBV19; J gene: TRBJ2-1; D gene: TRBD2; clone size: -
CDR3 DNA: TGTGCCAGCAGCCAAGTCCTGGGCCTTAATGAAAAACTGTTTTTT; CDR3 protein: CASSQVLGLNEKLFF; V gene: TRBV14; J gene: TRBJ1-4; D gene: -; clone size: -
CDR3 DNA: TGTGCCAGCAGCGCCAGCGTTAATGAAAAACTGTTTTTT; CDR3 protein: CASSASVNEKLFF; V gene: TRBV7-3; J gene: TRBJ1-4; D gene: -; clone size: -
CDR3 DNA: TGTGCCAGCAGCCAGTCATCCTACGAGCAGTACTTC; CDR3 protein: CASSQSSYEQYF; V gene: TRBV11-2; J gene: TRBJ2-7; D gene: -; clone size: -
CDR3 DNA: TGTGCCAGCAGCTCTGTAGCGGGAGGGCCTCAGAGCTCCTACAATGAGCAGTTCTTC; CDR3 protein: CASSSVAGGPQSSYNEQFF; V gene: TRBV7-6; J gene: TRBJ2-1; D gene: TRBD2; clone size: -
CDR3 DNA: TGTGCCATCAGTGAGGGGGGGGAAAAACTGTTTTTT; CDR3 protein: CAISEGGEKLFF; V gene: TRBV10-3; J gene: TRBJ1-4; D gene: -; clone size: once
CDR3 DNA: TGTGCCAGCAGTTTGCCCACAGGGTTGGGCAATCAGCCCCAGCATTTT; CDR3 protein: CASSLPTGLGNQPQHF; V gene: TRBV28; J gene: TRBJ1-5; D gene: -; clone size: once
CDR3 DNA: TGTGCCAGCAGCCTGACACAGGGAGATCTCTACGAGCAGTACTTC; CDR3 protein: CASSLTQGDLYEQYF; V gene: TRBV28; J gene: TRBJ2-7; D gene: -; clone size: -
CDR3 DNA: TGCAGCGTGGGGACAGGGGGCCTATCTGGAAACACCATATATTTT; CDR3 protein: CSVGTGGLSGNTIYF; V gene: TRBV29-1; J gene: TRBJ1-3; D gene: TRBD1; clone size: -
CDR3 DNA: TGTGCCAGCAGTGTTGGACTAGCGGGTTCCTACGAGCAGTACTTC; CDR3 protein: CASSVGLAGSYEQYF; V gene: TRBV6-1; J gene: TRBJ2-7; D gene: TRBD2; clone size: -
CDR3 DNA: TGTGCCAGCAGCCTAGGGGGACAGGACTACAATGAGCAGTTCTTC; CDR3 protein: CASSLGGQDYNEQFF; V gene: TRBV6-1; J gene: TRBJ2-1; D gene: TRBD1; clone size: few
CDR3 DNA: TGTGCCAGCAGTTTTAGACCGGGACAAACGACCTCCTACGAGCAGTACTTC; CDR3 protein: CASSFRPGQTTSYEQYF; V gene: TRBV28; J gene: TRBJ2-7; D gene: -; clone size: -
CDR3 DNA: TGTGCCATCAGTGGGTCGGCGGGTAGGGAGACCCAGTACTTC; CDR3 protein: CAISGSAGRETQYF; V gene: TRBV10-3; J gene: TRBJ2-5; D gene: -; clone size: -
CDR3 DNA: TGTGCCAGCAGGTCCCCCATGGGGGGGAGAGGTGGGGCCAACGTCCTGACTTTC; CDR3 protein: CASRSPMGGRGGANVLTF; V gene: TRBV27; J gene: TRBJ2-6; D gene: TRBD2; clone size: -
CDR3 DNA: TGTGCCATCAGTGAGCCATACCGAGATGGCTACACCTTC; CDR3 protein: CAISEPYRDGYTF; V gene: TRBV10-3; J gene: TRBJ1-2; D gene: -; clone size: few
CDR3 DNA: TGTGCCAGCAGTTTGGGCGGGCGGGCGGAGTACTTC; CDR3 protein: CASSLGGRAEYF; V gene: TRBV28; J gene: TRBJ2-7; D gene: -; clone size: -
CDR3 DNA: TGTGCTAGTGGTCTTAGCGGGGGATACAATGAGCAGTTCTTC; CDR3 protein: CASGLSGGYNEQFF; V gene: TRBV12-5; J gene: TRBJ2-1; D gene: TRBD2; clone size: -
CDR3 DNA: TGTGTCGCAATGCAGGGGGCGTCGGCTTTCTTT; CDR3 protein: CVAMQGASAFF; V gene: TRBV28; J gene: TRBJ1-1; D gene: TRBD1; clone size: -
CDR3 DNA: TGTGCCAGCAGCGCCACAGGGGGTGATTCACCCCTCCACTTT; CDR3 protein: CASSATGGDSPLHF; V gene: TRBV9; J gene: TRBJ1-6; D gene: TRBD1; clone size: -
CDR3 DNA: TGCAGCGTTGCCCGGACTCGCCAAGAGACCCAGTACTTC; CDR3 protein: CSVARTRQETQYF; V gene: TRBV29-1; J gene: TRBJ2-5; D gene: -; clone size: -
CDR3 DNA: TGTGCCAGCAGCTTAGTCCAGGCAGGCACTGAAGCTTTCTTT; CDR3 protein: CASSLVQAGTEAFF; V gene: TRBV7-9; J gene: TRBJ1-1; D gene: -; clone size: -
CDR3 DNA: TGTGCCACCAGCAGAGTGGGCGGGAACTACGAGCAGTACTTC; CDR3 protein: CATSRVGGNYEQYF; V gene: TRBV15; J gene: TRBJ2-7; D gene: -; clone size: -
CDR3 DNA: TGCGCCAGCAGCCCCATGAGGGGGTCTGAAGCTTTCTTT; CDR3 protein: CASSPMRGSEAFF; V gene: TRBV5-1; J gene: TRBJ1-1; D gene: -; clone size: -
CDR3 DNA: TGTGCCAGCAGCTTGGGTTTAGCGGGGGGAGAGACCCAGTACTTC; CDR3 protein: CASSLGLAGGETQYF; V gene: TRBV5-5; J gene: TRBJ2-5; D gene: TRBD2; clone size: -
CDR3 DNA: TGTGCCAGCAGTCTTGTTTCAGGGGGCTCGGCTGAAGCTTTCTTT; CDR3 protein: CASSLVSGGSAEAFF; V gene: TRBV6-1; J gene: TRBJ1-1; D gene: TRBD1; clone size: -
CDR3 DNA: TGCAGCGCGACCGGGACAGTTTCCTACGAGCAGTACTTC; CDR3 protein: CSATGTVSYEQYF; V gene: TRBV29-1; J gene: TRBJ2-7; D gene: TRBD1; clone size: -
CDR3 DNA: TGTGCCACCGCACCGGGACAGGGGGTAACAGATACGCAGTATTTT; CDR3 protein: CATAPGQGVTDTQYF; V gene: TRBV6-5; J gene: TRBJ2-3; D gene: TRBD1; clone size: once
CDR3 DNA: TGCGCCAGCAGCGACTCAACCGGACGGAACAGGGGCGATTCACCCCTCCACTTT; CDR3 protein: CASSDSTGRNRGDSPLHF; V gene: TRBV5-1; J gene: TRBJ1-6; D gene: TRBD1; clone size: -
CDR3 DNA: TGTGCCAGCAGCGTACTCTCAGGAGAGACCCAGTACTTC; CDR3 protein: CASSVLSGETQYF; V gene: TRBV9; J gene: TRBJ2-5; D gene: -; clone size: -